The entry below describes one T cell receptor (beta chain). This clone has more than one count but fewer than ten. The antigen this receptor binds is unknown. Base quality data are lacking; no much larger clone is found one base away. The same CDR3 is also encoded by other DNA sequences in this sample. Each donor gave one peripheral blood draw, averaging approximately 0.11 L, which was collected into heparinised tubes. Naive, central memory, regulatory and stem cell-like memory CD4+ T cells were sorted on a BD FACSAria II using a panel including CD45RO, CCR7, CD25, CD127, CD95 and CD27. Every sorted population had a purity above 95%. PBMCs were isolated immediately by Lymphoprep density gradient centrifugation and stained directly without culture. Samples were stained and sorted in pairs, with one healthy donor and one patient per experiment, so that batch effects were minimized. The data stem from a study of beta chain features in type 1 diabetes (dated by TCRdb to the late 2010s). General notes on the study: Patients and healthy donors did not differ in mean age, gender distribution, total cell number or subset yield. A total of roughly 100 million sorted cells were examined across all samples, and RNA yield correlated strongly with the number of cells per subset. In the study, TCRB repertoires of sorted circulating CD4+ T cell subsets from recently diagnosed type 1 diabetes patients were compared with those of matched healthy donors. Naive and central memory subsets were obtained from all 30 or so donors, but regulatory and stem cell-like memory subsets were isolated from only 8 patients and 8 healthy donors.

Deletion took 0 bases off V and 1 base off J, with a span of 1 base between the germline ends. CDR3 length: 13 amino acids, cysteine to phenylalanine. The CDR3 DNA has 39 bases and is translated from base 1. CDR1 is given as SGHDN and CDR2 as FVKESK, both from the germline V gene. All of the isolated RNA was reverse transcribed with the High Capacity cDNA Reverse Transcription Kit, so expressed TCRB transcripts were sequenced. Deep immunoSEQ sequencing was performed on naive, central memory and regulatory T cell samples, with an average of roughly 3.3 million total reads per sample. After sorted cells were lysed in RLT buffer, RNA was extracted with DNase-treated RNeasy Micro or Mini kits, with the choice depending on cell number. To prevent cross-contamination, every cell subset was processed on its own, while patient and healthy donor samples were processed together. Using the immunoSEQ multiplex PCR, TCRB sequences were amplified from cDNA into 87-bp fragments spanning the CDR3 region. Amplicons were sequenced on the Illumina HiSeq platform. Under the source paper's analysis protocol: Synthetic template baselines were used to correct PCR bias computationally, reads within Hamming distance 2 were collapsed, and singletons that could not be merged were discarded. Reads were aligned against IMGT so that V, D and J genes, CDR3 length and insertions or deletions at six rearrangement sites could be assigned. Within each subset, clonotype counts were normalized to sorted cell number, after which true diversity and Gini coefficients were computed with the tcR R package. The overlap coefficient, calculated on TCRB nucleotide sequences, was used to measure repertoire sharing. As a proxy for the pre-selection repertoire, out-of-frame TCRB sequences from naive cells were analyzed. As stored in TCRdb, this immuneACCESS dataset retains in-frame rearrangements with V and J assigned. A fraction of the clones does not appear; measured against another copy, unresolved V genes explain less than half of the discrepancy, and the remainder lacks a known reason. V, J and clone size were drawn from that table, and D and trimming were deduced from the DNA. The sample table holds 680,000 or so clones, of which roughly 15% were seen once. Of the sample, more than 0.08% falls within the top ten clones.

Here is what the overall study found, with its caveats: At VDJ recombination sites, type 1 diabetes patients had fewer insertions and more deleted nucleotides, which implies abnormalities in thymic rearrangement. Because cDNA was sequenced instead of genomic DNA, highly expressing activated cells could be over-represented, though the groups showed no difference in activation or CD3 levels. PCR might favor shorter templates, but patient and control samples were amplified and corrected together, so any skew would affect both groups equally. HLA sub-analyses involved small numbers of individuals, so any influence of HLA type on TCRB rearrangement remained unresolved. A moderate but significant shortening of TCRB CDR3 length was observed in type 1 diabetes patients in all four CD4+ subsets. Naive, central memory and regulatory TCRB repertoires appeared to be more alike among patients than among healthy donors.

What was sequenced was naive CD4+ T cells from blood. The label giving this sample's cell subset or site can be read as: true naive CD4+ T cells. The TCR sequence derives from a man aged 18 to 35 in good health. This sequence uses TRBV14 and TRBJ1-5; the D gene assignment is ambiguous. The sequence in DNA is TGTGCCAGCAGCCAAGACAGCAATCAGCCCCAGCATTTT. This yields the protein CASSQDSNQPQHF.